This TCR beta chain was observed in a study of T cells expressing NK-cell markers. Whole-study context: Sorted CD3+CD56+NKG2C+, CD3+CD56+NKG2C- and CD3+CD56-NKG2C+ T cells provided the TCR beta repertoires.

Study outcomes and limitations: Several of the donors also had these clonotypes leading their CD3+CD56-NKG2C+ fraction.

Remarks on this clonotype: Its antigen remains unknown.

This CDR3 is 14 amino acids long. Germline-derived CDR1 and CDR2 are KGHDR and SFDVKD. TCRdb re-called the 5' RACE reads and shows each CDR3 protein once, DNA omitted. The table lists 400,000 to 550,000 distinct CDR3 sequences. The sample comprised blood T cells: a sorted CD56 or NKG2C T cell subset, CD4+ or CD8+ T cells, or bulk PBMC T cells (not recorded which). This sequence joins TRBV24-1 and TRBJ2-1. The TCR was taken from a woman aged 18 to 75 in good health. The CDR3 sequence: CATSDPRGSDEQFF.